Following are 19 T cell receptor beta chains from one sample sequenced in a study of blood T cell repertoires in COVID-19. Sequenced by immunoSEQ multiplex PCR; TCRdb stores in-frame clones only, minus some. Here the sample spans 150,000 to 200,000 clones, around 81% being singletons. Source material: peripheral blood. The receptors were gathered from a man aged 55 to 69 with active or convalescent COVID-19.

The rearrangement joins TRBV24-1 to TRBJ2-3, with TRBD2 as a possible D gene (6 bases). Per the germline V gene, CDR1 is KGHDR and CDR2 is SFDVKD. V lost 9 bases and J 1 base, leaving 10 bases between the germline ends. The length of the CDR3 is 13 residues. In DNA, the CDR3 is TGTGCCACCGGAGGGGCGCGCACAGATACGCAGTATTTT. Translated: CATGGARTDTQYF.

The count of this clone is one. V and J are TRBV28 and TRBJ1-2, with 10 bases identical to TRBD1. The length of the CDR3 is 11 residues. J lost 5 bases, V lost 11 bases, and 2 bases had no gene match. Germline V gene lookup returns CDR1 MDHEN and CDR2 SYDVKM. CDR3 in amino acids: CAGQGGYGYTF. CDR3 nucleotides: TGTGCCGGACAGGGGGGGTATGGCTACACCTTC.

J is TRBJ2-7 and V is TRBV5-4; TRBD2 aligns across 11 bases. With 1 base clipped from V and 2 bases from J, the junction kept 2 bases outside the gene matches. The length of the CDR3 is 15 residues. Per the germline V gene, CDR1 is SGHNT and CDR2 is YYREEE (reference sequence). The CDR3 nucleotides are TGTGCCAGCAGCTTGATGACTAGCGGGACCTACGAGCAGTACTTC. Translating it yields CASSLMTSGTYEQYF.

The V gene is TRBV11-3, the J gene TRBJ2-7; maybe TRBD1 (7 bases). The CDR3 extends over 13 amino acids. V lost 5 bases, J lost 3 bases, and 11 bases lay in between. The germline gives CDR1 SGHNT, CDR2 YENEEA. The CDR3 protein is CASSAGGSYEQYF. DNA of the CDR3: TGTGCCAGCAGCGCAGGGGGGAGCTACGAGCAGTACTTC.

This chain uses TRBV2 with TRBJ2-3; TRBD1 matches at 11 bases. The trim removed 7 bases at V and 0 bases at J, leaving 9 bases unmatched. The CDR3 loop spans 17 amino acids. CDR1 and CDR2 from the germline V gene are SNHLY and FYNNEI. Here the CDR3 DNA reads TGTGCCAGCACTGGGACAGGGGGACCCCCTAGCACAGATACGCAGTATTTT. It codes for CASTGTGGPPSTDTQYF.

The rearrangement joins TRBV5-1 to TRBJ1-4, with a weak D call TRBD1 (5 bases). This CDR3 is 15 amino acids long. The germline CDR1 and CDR2 sequences are SGHRS and YFSETQ. V lost 4 bases to trimming and J lost 0 bases, with 10 bases between them. The CDR3 sequence: CASSPGHATNEKLFF. In nucleotides, the CDR3 is TGCGCCAGCAGCCCAGGACATGCAACTAATGAAAAACTGTTTTTT. The complete variable domain, with remaining parts taken from reference TRBV5-1 and TRBJ1-4, reads KAGVTQTPRYLIKTRGQQVTLSCSPISGHRSVSWYQQTPGQGLQFLFEYFSETQRNKGNFPGRFSGRQFSNSRSEMNVSTLELGDSALYLCASSPGHATNEKLFFGSGTQLSVL.

J is TRBJ2-7 and V is TRBV28; TRBD2 agrees at 13 bases. The CDR3 covers 16 residues. Trimming cost V 6 bases and J 3 bases; bases outside gene matches: 8. Germline CDR1 is MDHEN and CDR2 is SYDVKM. For the CDR3, the DNA is TGTGCCAGCAGCTTAGGGACTAGCGGGATTCTCTACGAGCAGTACTTC. Translation gives CASSLGTSGILYEQYF. The whole variable domain, remainder taken from reference TRBV28 and TRBJ2-7, is DVKVTQSSRYLVKRTGEKVFLECVQDMDHENMFWYRQDPGLGLRLIYFSYDVKMKEKGDIPEGYSVSREKKERFSLILESASTNQTSMYLCASSLGTSGILYEQYFGPGTRLTVT.

The CDR3 reads CASSPNSGGTGETQYF. The DNA for the CDR3 is TGTGCCAGCTCACCAAACTCGGGCGGGACGGGGGAGACCCAGTACTTC. The rearrangement uses TRBV18 and TRBJ2-5; TRBD2 is a possible D gene (6 bases). From germline, CDR1 is KGHSH and CDR2 LQKENI. Trimming pared 2 bases from V and 5 bases from J, leaving 18 bases between. The CDR3 is 16 amino acids. Using reference TRBV18 and TRBJ2-5 for the parts outside the CDR3, the full variable domain is NAGVMQNPRHLVRRRGQEARLRCSPMKGHSHVYWYRQLPEEGLKFMVYLQKENIIDESGMPKERFSAEFPKEGPSILRIQQVVRGDSAAYFCASSPNSGGTGETQYFGPGTRLLVL.

The V gene is TRBV7-9, the J gene TRBJ1-2, with TRBD1 identical over 7 bases. Germline CDR1 is SEHNR and CDR2 is FQNEAQ (reference sequence). The CDR3 loop spans 15 amino acids. Germline trimming cut 3 bases from V and 5 bases from J; bases unmatched to any gene: 9. CDR3 region: CASSFGVEGAYGYTF. In nucleotides, the CDR3 is TGTGCCAGCAGCTTTGGGGTGGAGGGGGCGTATGGCTACACCTTC.

This chain links TRBV15 with TRBJ2-5; D not certain. CDR1 is LNHNV and CDR2 is YYDKDF in the germline V gene (reference sequence). The CDR3 extends over 15 amino acids. V lost 0 bases and J lost 2, with 10 bases in between. The CDR3 nucleotides are TGTGCCACCAGCAGAGATCGAGGCGATCAAGAGACCCAGTACTTC. It codes for CATSRDRGDQETQYF.

The chain recombines TRBV5-1 with TRBJ2-7; 7 nucleotides agree with TRBD1. J lost 0 bases, V lost 3 bases, and 6 bases had no gene match. Per germline, CDR1 SGHRS and CDR2 YFSETQ. This CDR3 has 15 residues. The chain's CDR3 is CASSWGTADSYEQYF. The CDR3 bases are TGCGCCAGCAGCTGGGGGACAGCAGACTCCTACGAGCAGTACTTC.

V usage is TRBV9 and J usage is TRBJ2-1, with TRBD1 matching over 7 bases. The J segment lost 5 bases and the V segment lost 1 base, leaving 6 bases of the junction unmatched. The germline CDR1 and CDR2 sequences are SGDLS and YYNGEE. CDR3 size: 15 residues. The CDR3: CASSVRDRDNNEQFF. The DNA for the CDR3 is TGTGCCAGCAGCGTAAGGGACAGAGACAACAATGAGCAGTTCTTC.

The chain has TRBV3-1 (or the pseudogene TRBV3-2) and TRBJ2-5; 7 bases are shared with TRBD2. The germline V gene encodes CDR1 LGHDT and CDR2 YNNKEL (reference sequence). The CDR3 is made up of 14 amino acids. With 1 base clipped from V and 5 bases from J, the junction kept 4 bases outside the gene matches. The CDR3 sequence is CASSQGGEGETQYF. CDR3 DNA sequence: TGTGCCAGCAGCCAAGGAGGGGAGGGGGAGACCCAGTACTTC.

V is TRBV3-1 (or the pseudogene TRBV3-2) and J is TRBJ1-3; possible D gene TRBD1, 6 bases. V lost 3 bases and J 1 base, leaving 16 bases between the germline ends. This CDR3 is 17 amino acids long. Germline V lookup: CDR1 LGHDT, CDR2 YNNKEL (reference sequence). CDR3 DNA sequence: TGTGCCAGCAGCCATGGCGAGCGGGGGGCTTCTGGAAACACCATATATTTT. It specifies CASSHGERGASGNTIYF.

The gene calls are TRBV6-5 and TRBJ2-7, with D possibly matching TRBD2 (5 bases). Germline CDR1 and CDR2: MNHEY and SVGAGI. The CDR3 length is 12 residues. The V and J ends lost 8 bases and 1 base respectively, with 9 bases between them. CDR3 loop: CASRGPSYEQYF. The CDR3 coding sequence is TGTGCCAGCCGGGGTCCTTCCTACGAGCAGTACTTC.

The gene calls are TRBV7-2 and TRBJ2-5, with 10 positions matching TRBD2. This CDR3 is 16 amino acids long. Looked up from germline, CDR1 is SGHTA and CDR2 is FQGNSA. V was clipped by 0 bases and J by 5 bases; unmatched bases: 6. The CDR3 loop is CASSLAAGGPWETQYF. CDR3 in DNA: TGTGCCAGCAGCTTAGCAGCGGGAGGGCCCTGGGAGACCCAGTACTTC.

The chain uses TRBV2 and TRBJ2-7; 7 bases fit TRBD1. Per the germline V gene, CDR1 is SNHLY and CDR2 is FYNNEI. The CDR3 spans 15 residues. The ends lost 2 bases at V and 0 bases at J; junction bases unmatched: 4. CDR3 protein: CASSEPRDSSYEQYF. Written as DNA, the CDR3 is TGTGCCAGCAGTGAACCCCGGGACAGCTCCTACGAGCAGTACTTC.

The V call is TRBV27, the J call TRBJ2-5, with 15 bases fitting TRBD2. The V segment lost 0 bases and the J segment 5 bases; nucleotides outside the gene matches: 4. The length of the CDR3 is 17 residues. Germline V lookup: CDR1 MNHEY, CDR2 SMNVEV (reference sequence). Written as DNA, the CDR3 is TGTGCCAGCAGTTTATCGTGGACTAGCGGGAGGGCGGAGACCCAGTACTTC. It codes for CASSLSWTSGRAETQYF.

This clone was counted a single time. V gene TRBV10-3 combines with J gene TRBJ1-1; no firm D call. This CDR3 has 14 residues. Germline CDR1 is ENHRY and CDR2 is SYGVKD. V lost 10 bases to trimming and J lost 3 bases, with 18 bases between them. The CDR3 is CATLGRTKDTEAFF. The CDR3 DNA reads TGTGCCACATTAGGGAGAACAAAAGACACTGAAGCTTTCTTT.